Shown below are 21 T cell receptor beta chains from a single sample sequenced in a study of blood T cell repertoires in COVID-19. Clones were sequenced by immunoSEQ multiplex PCR, and TCRdb holds only the in-frame ones, with some missing. The repertoire holds 95,000 to 150,000 clones, with about 88% as singletons. Material for sequencing was peripheral blood. These receptors were collected from a woman aged 80 or over with acute or convalescent COVID-19.

This chain connects TRBV4-1 to TRBJ2-3, with TRBD2 identical over 11 bases. The CDR3 totals 19 residues. Per the germline V gene, CDR1 is MGHRA and CDR2 is YSYEKL. The junction had 13 bases not matched to a gene; V was cut back by 4 bases and J by 1 base. In DNA, the CDR3 is TGCGCCAGCAGCCGCGGGACAGGTTCGACTAGCGGGGGCACAGATACGCAGTATTTT. Its protein product is CASSRGTGSTSGGTDTQYF.

The rearrangement links TRBV15 to TRBJ1-6; D not certain. Trimming removed 0 bases from V and 11 bases from J, with 8 bases in between. Germline V gene sequence: CDR1 LNHNV, CDR2 YYDKDF (reference sequence). CDR3 length: 13 amino acids. For the CDR3, the DNA is TGTGCCACCAGCAGAGATATGGGCACACCCCTCCACTTT. Translated: CATSRDMGTPLHF.

The chain uses TRBV12-5 and TRBJ2-5, with 11 bases that match TRBD2. The CDR3 is 17 amino acids. Germline-derived CDR1 and CDR2 are LGHNT and FRNRAP. The V segment lost 4 bases and the J segment 7 bases; nucleotides outside the gene matches: 14. The CDR3, as DNA: TGTGCTAGTGGTTCCGGGGGGACTAGCGGAGGAGGAGGGACCCAGTACTTC. Translating gives CASGSGGTSGGGGTQYF.

This chain connects TRBV5-1 to TRBJ2-2; TRBD1 might be the D (6 bases). Per germline, CDR1 SGHRS and CDR2 YFSETQ. Trimming left V 0 bases short and J 2 bases short, with 8 bases between. This CDR3 contains 15 residues. The CDR3 nucleotides are TGCGCCAGCAGCTTGGACAGGGAAAACACCGGGGAGCTGTTTTTT. Translating gives CASSLDRENTGELFF.

The rearrangement uses TRBV10-3 and TRBJ2-2; TRBD2 aligns across 10 bases. The germline gives CDR1 ENHRY, CDR2 SYGVKD. The CDR3 contains 16 residues. V shed 6 bases, J shed 5 bases, and the junction held 9 bases outside the gene matches. Written as DNA, the CDR3 is TGTGCCATCAGCGAGGAGGGACTAGCGATAACCGGGGAGCTGTTTTTT. Translating gives CAISEEGLAITGELFF.

This rearrangement joins TRBV2 to TRBJ1-4; D remains unclear. The CDR3 has 16 amino acids. Trimming shortened V by 5 bases and J by 2 bases, and 15 bases separated the two germline ends. CDR1 and CDR2 (germline): SNHLY, FYNNEI. The CDR3 protein is CASSLDFSSTNEKLFF. In nucleotides, the CDR3 is TGTGCCAGCAGTCTAGACTTTTCATCCACTAATGAAAAACTGTTTTTT.

The chain employs TRBV7-6 and TRBJ1-3, with TRBD1 identical over 7 bases. CDR1 and CDR2 (germline): SGHVS, FNYEAQ. J lost 3 bases, V lost 4 bases, and 6 bases had no gene match. The CDR3 is made up of 15 amino acids. The CDR3, as DNA: TGTGCCAGCAGCTCGAGGGGGCTAGGTGGAAACACCATATATTTT. Translated: CASSSRGLGGNTIYF.

DNA of the CDR3: TGTGCCAGCAGCCAAGTTAGTGCTGGACAGAGCTCTGGAAACACCATATATTTT. It translates to CASSQVSAGQSSGNTIYF. The genes are TRBV4-2 and TRBJ1-3; maybe TRBD1 (6 bases). The CDR3 has 18 residues. With 1 base removed from V and 0 bases from J, the gap between germline ends came to 16 bases. Germline V gene sequence: CDR1 LGHNA, CDR2 YNFKEQ.

This clone was detected once. This chain uses TRBV5-5 with TRBJ2-1; weak D call: TRBD1 (5 bases). The CDR3 is made up of 13 amino acids. Between the trimmed V and J ends, which lost 5 bases and 8 bases, there was a span of 14 bases. Germline V gene data show CDR1 as SGHKS and CDR2 as YYEKEE (reference sequence). The chain's CDR3 is CASSPGLDDEQFF. Here the CDR3 DNA reads TGTGCCAGCAGTCCAGGGCTCGACGATGAGCAGTTCTTC.

The V gene is TRBV5-1, the J gene TRBJ1-2, with a weak D call TRBD1 (5 bases). V lost 0 bases and J 7 bases, leaving 16 bases between the germline ends. From germline, CDR1 is SGHRS and CDR2 YFSETQ. The CDR3 runs to 15 residues. The CDR3 DNA sequence: TGCGCCAGCAGCTTGGGATTACAGGTGGGGTCTGGCTACACCTTC. This encodes CASSLGLQVGSGYTF.

The rearrangement links TRBV5-4 to TRBJ2-7; 8 bases line up with TRBD2. Germline V CDR1 and CDR2: SGHNT, YYREEE (reference sequence). V was clipped by 2 bases and J by 5 bases; unmatched bases: 6. The CDR3 length is 14 residues. The CDR3 region has the DNA TGTGCCAGCAGCTTAAAGGCGGGGGGAAACGAGCAGTACTTC. Its translation is CASSLKAGGNEQYF.

V gene TRBV9 combines with J gene TRBJ1-3; D is unresolved. Germline V gene data show CDR1 as SGDLS and CDR2 as YYNGEE. The V gene lost 3 bases and the J gene lost 0 bases, with 13 bases spanning the gap. The CDR3 covers 16 residues. CDR3 protein: CASSAGMALSGNTIYF. CDR3 DNA: TGTGCCAGCAGCGCGGGGATGGCCCTCTCTGGAAACACCATATATTTT.

This chain uses TRBV9 with TRBJ1-2, with a possible D match to TRBD1 (5 bases). The CDR3 loop spans 15 amino acids. In germline, CDR1 is SGDLS, CDR2 YYNGEE. V dropped 5 bases and J dropped 1 base, with 15 bases sitting between them. The CDR3 spells CASRGEQAYNYGYTF. DNA for the CDR3: TGTGCCAGCAGAGGGGAACAGGCATATAACTATGGCTACACCTTC. The variable domain in full, with the rest retrieved from reference TRBV9 and TRBJ1-2, is DSGVTQTPKHLITATGQRVTLRCSPRSGDLSVYWYQQSLDQGLQFLIQYYNGEERAKGNILERFSAQQFPDLHSELNLSSLELGDSALYFCASRGEQAYNYGYTFGSGTRLTVV.

The chain recombines TRBV5-1 with TRBJ2-7, with 8 positions matching TRBD1. The germline CDR1 and CDR2 sequences are SGHRS and YFSETQ. V was clipped by 4 bases and J by 3 bases; unmatched bases: 6. The CDR3 is 14 amino acids. Here the CDR3 reads CASSPGQGFYEQYF. The CDR3 DNA reads TGCGCCAGCAGCCCAGGACAGGGTTTCTACGAGCAGTACTTC.

V and J are TRBV2 and TRBJ1-4; 8 bases fit TRBD1. This CDR3 has 18 amino acids. V was pared by 11 bases and J by 2 bases, with 19 bases of the junction left unmatched. Germline V lookup: CDR1 SNHLY, CDR2 FYNNEI. CDR3 region: CAFILRPAGGATNEKLFF. In DNA form, the CDR3 reads TGTGCCTTTATTCTGCGTCCCGCAGGGGGCGCGACTAATGAAAAACTGTTTTTT. The full variable domain, completed using reference TRBV2 and TRBJ1-4, is EPEVTQTPSHQVTQMGQEVILRCVPISNHLYFYWYRQILGQKVEFLVSFYNNEISEKSEIFDDQFSVERPDGSNFTLKIRSTKLEDSAMYFCAFILRPAGGATNEKLFFGSGTQLSVL.

The rearrangement links TRBV5-4 to TRBJ1-6; 9 nucleotides align to TRBD1. The germline V gene has CDR1 SGHNT and CDR2 YYREEE (reference sequence). The CDR3 has 17 amino acids. V lost 1 base to trimming and J lost 5 bases; unmatched junction nucleotides: 7. In nucleotides, the CDR3 is TGTGCCAGCAGCTTGCCGGGACAGGGATCAAATAATTCACCCCTCCACTTT. It specifies CASSLPGQGSNNSPLHF.

The CDR3 protein is CASSGLGQGSETQYF. The CDR3 region has the DNA TGTGCCAGCAGCGGGCTCGGGCAGGGAAGCGAGACCCAGTACTTC. The chain has TRBV7-2 and TRBJ2-5; weak D call: TRBD1 (5 bases). Germline V gene sequence: CDR1 SGHTA, CDR2 FQGNSA. The length of the CDR3 is 15 residues. V lost 5 bases and J lost 5, with 18 bases in between.

This clone was detected a few times. The chain uses TRBV28 and TRBJ1-5; D is undetermined. Germline V gives CDR1 MDHEN, CDR2 SYDVKM. The V gene lost 6 bases and the J gene lost 2 bases, with 14 bases spanning the gap. This CDR3 comprises 15 residues. Here the CDR3 DNA reads TGTGCCAGCAGCAGGAGAGGGTTCGGCAATCAGCCCCAGCATTTT. Its protein product is CASSRRGFGNQPQHF.

The chain links TRBV3-1 (or the pseudogene TRBV3-2) to TRBJ1-6; 7 bases line up with TRBD1. Looked up from germline, CDR1 is LGHDT and CDR2 is YNNKEL (reference sequence). The ends lost 3 bases at V and 10 bases at J; junction bases unmatched: 15. The CDR3 covers 17 residues. The CDR3 loop reads CASSQGTTGRGRSPLHF. The CDR3 region has the DNA TGTGCCAGCAGCCAGGGAACGACAGGGCGCGGAAGATCACCCCTCCACTTT.

This rearrangement joins TRBV28 to TRBJ1-2; D uncertain. Trimming took 2 bases from V and 4 from J, leaving 5 bases between them. CDR1 is MDHEN and CDR2 is SYDVKM in the germline V gene. The CDR3 covers 12 residues. The CDR3 region is CASSLPSYGYTF. In DNA, the CDR3 is TGTGCCAGCAGTTTACCGAGCTATGGCTACACCTTC.

A few counts support this clone. The V gene is TRBV6-2 or TRBV6-3, the J gene TRBJ1-1; D might be TRBD1 (6 bases). CDR1 and CDR2 from the germline V gene are MNHEY and SVGEGT. The CDR3 runs to 13 residues. The V end lost 3 bases, the J end lost 3 bases, and 8 bases lay between the germline ends. CDR3 DNA sequence: TGTGCCAGCAGTTATCAGGGGTACACTGAAGCTTTCTTT. This encodes CASSYQGYTEAFF.